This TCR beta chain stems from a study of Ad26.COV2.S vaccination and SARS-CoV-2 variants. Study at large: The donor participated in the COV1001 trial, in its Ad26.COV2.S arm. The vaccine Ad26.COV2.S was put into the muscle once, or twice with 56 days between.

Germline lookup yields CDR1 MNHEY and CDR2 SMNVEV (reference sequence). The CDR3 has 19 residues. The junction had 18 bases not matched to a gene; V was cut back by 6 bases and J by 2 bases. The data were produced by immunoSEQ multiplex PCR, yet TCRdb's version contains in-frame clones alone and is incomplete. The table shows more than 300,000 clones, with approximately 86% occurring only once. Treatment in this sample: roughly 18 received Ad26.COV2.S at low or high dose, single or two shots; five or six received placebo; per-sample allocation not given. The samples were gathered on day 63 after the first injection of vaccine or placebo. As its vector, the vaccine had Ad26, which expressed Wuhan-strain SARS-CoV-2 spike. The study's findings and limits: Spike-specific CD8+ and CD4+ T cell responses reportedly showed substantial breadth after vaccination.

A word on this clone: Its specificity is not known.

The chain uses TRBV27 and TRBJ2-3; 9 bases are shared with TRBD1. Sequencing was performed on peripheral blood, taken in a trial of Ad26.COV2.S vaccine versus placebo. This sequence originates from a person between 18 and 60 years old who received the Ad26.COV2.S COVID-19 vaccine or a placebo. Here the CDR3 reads CASRQEGQGVFRPTDTQYF. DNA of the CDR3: TGTGCCAGCAGGCAAGAGGGACAGGGTGTCTTCAGACCCACAGATACGCAGTATTTT.